This TCR beta chain was retrieved from a study of cytomegalovirus exposure and HLA in healthy donors. Whole-study results and caveats: Most TCR sequences showed up rarely, but some public TCRs showed up in many donors. The study carried out a later analysis of TCR beta sequences. It associated approximately 16,000 of them with specific HLA alleles at a false discovery rate of 0.05.

Use of 60 Vbeta and 13 Jbeta primers characterized the PCR. Per the authors' pipeline: A later analysis counted approximately 88 million unique TCR beta chains, some 12 million shared. Method: immunoSEQ multiplex PCR; TCRdb's copy keeps in-frame clones and lacks some. V and J calls and clone size are as listed in that table; D and trimming were resolved from the DNA. The profile shows about 21,000 clones, over 75% of them singletons. On this clone itself: What it binds is not known.

Trimming at V came to 3 bases and at J to 4 bases, leaving 9 bases not matched to a gene. Germline assignment: CDR1 SGHTA and CDR2 FQGNSA. The CDR3 is 17 amino acids. What was sequenced was PBMCs. The chain combines TRBV7-2 with TRBJ2-3; 11 nucleotides match TRBD2. The receptor was isolated from a man aged 55-75 years in good health and CMV-seronegative. The CDR3 is CASSFLAGGGRADTQYF. In nucleotides, the CDR3 is TGTGCCAGCAGCTTCCTAGCGGGAGGAGGGAGAGCAGATACGCAGTATTTT.